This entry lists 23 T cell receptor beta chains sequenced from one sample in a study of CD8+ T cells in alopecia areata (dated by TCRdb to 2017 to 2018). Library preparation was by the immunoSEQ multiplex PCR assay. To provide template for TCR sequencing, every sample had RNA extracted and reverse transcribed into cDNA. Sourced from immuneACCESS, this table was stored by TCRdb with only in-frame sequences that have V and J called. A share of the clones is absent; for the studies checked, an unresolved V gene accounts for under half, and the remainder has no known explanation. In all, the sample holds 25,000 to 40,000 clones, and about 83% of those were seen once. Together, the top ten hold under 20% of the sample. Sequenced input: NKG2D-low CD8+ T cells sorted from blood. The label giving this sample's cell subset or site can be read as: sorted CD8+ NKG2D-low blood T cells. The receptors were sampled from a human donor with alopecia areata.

The chain's CDR3 is CASSQEVLAGYNEQFF. The CDR3 DNA reads TGCGCCAGCAGCCAAGAGGTCCTAGCGGGATACAATGAGCAGTTCTTC. This chain links TRBV4-1 with TRBJ2-1; TRBD2 agrees at 9 bases. Trimming took 0 bases from V and 4 from J; bases not matched to a gene: 4. CDR3 length: 16 amino acids. From germline, CDR1 is MGHRA and CDR2 YSYEKL.

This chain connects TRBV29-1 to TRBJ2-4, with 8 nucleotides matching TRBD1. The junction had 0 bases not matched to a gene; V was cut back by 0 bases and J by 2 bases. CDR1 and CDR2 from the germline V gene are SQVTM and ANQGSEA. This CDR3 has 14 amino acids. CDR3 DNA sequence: TGCAGCGTTGAAGACAGGGGGCCCAAAAACATTCAGTACTTC. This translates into CSVEDRGPKNIQYF.

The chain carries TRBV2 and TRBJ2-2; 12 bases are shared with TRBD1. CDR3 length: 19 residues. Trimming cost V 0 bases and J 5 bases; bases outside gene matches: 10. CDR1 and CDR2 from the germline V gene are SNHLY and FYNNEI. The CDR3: CASSEALGTGGAWTGELFF. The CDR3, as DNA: TGTGCCAGCAGTGAAGCTCTCGGGACAGGGGGCGCATGGACCGGGGAGCTGTTTTTT.

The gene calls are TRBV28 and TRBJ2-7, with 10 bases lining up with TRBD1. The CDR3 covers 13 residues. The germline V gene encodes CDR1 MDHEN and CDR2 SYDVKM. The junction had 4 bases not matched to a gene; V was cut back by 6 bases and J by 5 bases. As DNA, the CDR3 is TGTGCCAGCAGAGACAGGGGGCTGGACGAGCAGTACTTC. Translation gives CASRDRGLDEQYF.

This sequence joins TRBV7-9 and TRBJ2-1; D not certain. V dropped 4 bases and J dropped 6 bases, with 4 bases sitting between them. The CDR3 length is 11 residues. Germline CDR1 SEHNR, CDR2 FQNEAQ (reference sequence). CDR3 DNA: TGTGCCAGCAGCTCCACCAATGAGCAGTTCTTC. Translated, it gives CASSSTNEQFF.

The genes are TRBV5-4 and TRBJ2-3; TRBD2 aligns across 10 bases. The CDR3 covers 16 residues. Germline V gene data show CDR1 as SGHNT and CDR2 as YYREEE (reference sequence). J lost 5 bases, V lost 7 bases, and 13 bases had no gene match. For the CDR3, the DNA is TGTGCCAGCGGGGAGCGGGGGGGCCGGTTGGTAGATACGCAGTATTTT. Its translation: CASGERGGRLVDTQYF.

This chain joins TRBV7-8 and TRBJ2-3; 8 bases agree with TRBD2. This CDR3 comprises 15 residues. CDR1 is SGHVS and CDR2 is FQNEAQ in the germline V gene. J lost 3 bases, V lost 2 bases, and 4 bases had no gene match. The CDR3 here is CASSLTRLATDTQYF. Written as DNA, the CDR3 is TGTGCCAGCAGCTTAACCCGACTAGCGACAGATACGCAGTATTTT. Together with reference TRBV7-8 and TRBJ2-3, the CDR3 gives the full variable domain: GAGVSQSPRYKVAKRGQDVALRCDPISGHVSLFWYQQALGQGPEFLTYFQNEAQLDKSGLPSDRFFAERPEGSVSTLKIQRTQQEDSAVYLCASSLTRLATDTQYFGPGTRLTVL.

CDR3 amino acids: CASTPGDRGFGELFF. CDR3 in DNA: TGTGCCAGCACCCCCGGGGACAGGGGTTTCGGGGAGCTGTTTTTT. The chain couples TRBV11-2 to TRBJ2-2; 10 nucleotides match TRBD1. The CDR3 totals 15 residues. The germline V gene encodes CDR1 SGHAT and CDR2 FQNNGV. J gave up 7 bases and V 7 bases, and 9 bases lay outside the gene matches.

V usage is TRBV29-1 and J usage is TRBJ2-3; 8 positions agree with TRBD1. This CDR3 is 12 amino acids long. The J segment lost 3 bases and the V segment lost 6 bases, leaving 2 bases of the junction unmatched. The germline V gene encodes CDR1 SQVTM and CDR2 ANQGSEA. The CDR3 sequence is CSVGQGTDTQYF. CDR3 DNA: TGCAGCGTCGGACAGGGAACAGATACGCAGTATTTT.

The CDR3: CSVGQRGSYEQYF. CDR3 in DNA: TGCAGCGTTGGCCAGCGGGGTTCCTACGAGCAGTACTTC. This chain joins TRBV29-1 and TRBJ2-7, with 7 nucleotides matching TRBD2. The CDR3 covers 13 residues. Germline CDR1 and CDR2: SQVTM and ANQGSEA. J gave up 1 base and V 4 bases, and 4 bases lay outside the gene matches.

The CDR3 nucleotides are TGTGCCAGCAGCGAGGGACTAGCGGAGGGGGTTCCCACAGATACGCAGTATTTT. This translates into CASSEGLAEGVPTDTQYF. This chain connects TRBV5-6 to TRBJ2-3; 11 bases are shared with TRBD2. This CDR3 is built from 18 residues. CDR1 is SGHDT, CDR2 YYEEEE, per germline. The ends lost 4 bases at V and 2 bases at J; junction bases unmatched: 12.

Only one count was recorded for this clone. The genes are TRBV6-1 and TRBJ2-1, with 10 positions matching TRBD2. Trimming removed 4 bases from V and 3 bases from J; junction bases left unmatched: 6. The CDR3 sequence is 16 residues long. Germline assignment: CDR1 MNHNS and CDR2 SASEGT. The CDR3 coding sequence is TGTGCCAGCAGTGCTAATCCTAGCGGGAGCTACAATGAGCAGTTCTTC. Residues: CASSANPSGSYNEQFF.

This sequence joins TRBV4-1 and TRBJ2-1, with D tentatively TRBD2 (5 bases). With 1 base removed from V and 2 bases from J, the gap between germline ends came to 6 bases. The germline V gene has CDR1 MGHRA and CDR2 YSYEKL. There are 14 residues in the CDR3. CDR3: CASSQVGTYNEQFF. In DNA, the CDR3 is TGCGCCAGCAGCCAAGTCGGGACCTACAATGAGCAGTTCTTC.

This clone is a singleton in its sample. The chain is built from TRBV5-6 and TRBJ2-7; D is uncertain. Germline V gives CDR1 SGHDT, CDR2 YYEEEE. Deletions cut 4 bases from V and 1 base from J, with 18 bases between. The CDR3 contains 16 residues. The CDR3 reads CASSPLYGQVSYEQYF. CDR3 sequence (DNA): TGTGCCAGCAGCCCGTTATACGGCCAAGTATCCTACGAGCAGTACTTC.

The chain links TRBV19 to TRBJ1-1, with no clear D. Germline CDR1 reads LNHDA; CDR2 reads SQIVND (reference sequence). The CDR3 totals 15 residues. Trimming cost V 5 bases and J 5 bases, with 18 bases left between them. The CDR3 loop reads CASSPTSGEGTEAFF. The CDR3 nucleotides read TGTGCCAGTAGTCCGACGAGCGGCGAGGGTACTGAAGCTTTCTTT. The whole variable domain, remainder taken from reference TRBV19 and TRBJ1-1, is DGGITQSPKYLFRKEGQNVTLSCEQNLNHDAMYWYRQDPGQGLRLIYYSQIVNDFQKGDIAEGYSVSREKKESFPLTVTSAQKNPTAFYLCASSPTSGEGTEAFFGQGTRLTVV.

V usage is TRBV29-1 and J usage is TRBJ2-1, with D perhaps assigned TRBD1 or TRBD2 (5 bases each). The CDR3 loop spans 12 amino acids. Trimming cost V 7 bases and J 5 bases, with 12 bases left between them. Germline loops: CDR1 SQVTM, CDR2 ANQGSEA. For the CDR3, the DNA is TGCAGCGCGAACGGGGCAAACAATGAGCAGTTCTTC. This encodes CSANGANNEQFF.

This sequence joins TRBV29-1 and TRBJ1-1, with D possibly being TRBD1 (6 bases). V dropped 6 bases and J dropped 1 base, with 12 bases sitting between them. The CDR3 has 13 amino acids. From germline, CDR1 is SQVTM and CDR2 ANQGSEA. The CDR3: CSVLGQTNTEAFF. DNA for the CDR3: TGCAGCGTCCTCGGACAGACGAACACTGAAGCTTTCTTT.

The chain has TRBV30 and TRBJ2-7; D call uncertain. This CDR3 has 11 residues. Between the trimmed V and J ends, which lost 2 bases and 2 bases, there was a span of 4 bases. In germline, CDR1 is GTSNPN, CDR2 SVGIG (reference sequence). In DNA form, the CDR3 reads TGTGCCTGGAGTCCGGCCTACGAGCAGTACTTC. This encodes CAWSPAYEQYF.

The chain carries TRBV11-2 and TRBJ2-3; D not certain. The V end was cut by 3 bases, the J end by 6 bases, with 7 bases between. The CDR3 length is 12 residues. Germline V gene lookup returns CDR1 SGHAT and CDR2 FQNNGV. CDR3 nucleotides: TGTGCCAGCAGCTTGGCGACCGATACGCAGTATTTT. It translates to CASSLATDTQYF.

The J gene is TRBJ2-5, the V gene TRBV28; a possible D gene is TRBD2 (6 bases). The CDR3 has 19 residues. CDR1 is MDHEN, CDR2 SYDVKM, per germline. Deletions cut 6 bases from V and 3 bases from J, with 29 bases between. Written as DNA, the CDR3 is TGTGCCAGCAGCCTAAGACCGACCGGAGGGTGGAGTGCCGAAGAGACCCAGTACTTC. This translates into CASSLRPTGGWSAEETQYF.

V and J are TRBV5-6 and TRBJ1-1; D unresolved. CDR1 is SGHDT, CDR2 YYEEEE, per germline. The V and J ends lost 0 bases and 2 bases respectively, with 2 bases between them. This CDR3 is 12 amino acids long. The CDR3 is CASSLVNTEAFF. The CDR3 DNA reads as TGTGCCAGCAGCTTGGTTAACACTGAAGCTTTCTTT.

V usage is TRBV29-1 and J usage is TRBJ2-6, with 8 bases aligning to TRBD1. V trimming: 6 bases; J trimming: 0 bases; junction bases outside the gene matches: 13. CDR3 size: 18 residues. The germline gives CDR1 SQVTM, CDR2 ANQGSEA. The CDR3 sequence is CSVFGGTGPHSGANVLTF. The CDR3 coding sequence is TGCAGCGTCTTTGGAGGGACAGGTCCTCACTCTGGGGCCAACGTCCTGACTTTC.

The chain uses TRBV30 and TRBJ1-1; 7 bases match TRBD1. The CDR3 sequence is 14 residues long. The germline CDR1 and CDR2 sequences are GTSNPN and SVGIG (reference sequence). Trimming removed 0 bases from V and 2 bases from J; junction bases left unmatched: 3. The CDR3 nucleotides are TGTGCCTGGAGTGTTAGACAGGGAAACACTGAAGCTTTCTTT. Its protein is CAWSVRQGNTEAFF.